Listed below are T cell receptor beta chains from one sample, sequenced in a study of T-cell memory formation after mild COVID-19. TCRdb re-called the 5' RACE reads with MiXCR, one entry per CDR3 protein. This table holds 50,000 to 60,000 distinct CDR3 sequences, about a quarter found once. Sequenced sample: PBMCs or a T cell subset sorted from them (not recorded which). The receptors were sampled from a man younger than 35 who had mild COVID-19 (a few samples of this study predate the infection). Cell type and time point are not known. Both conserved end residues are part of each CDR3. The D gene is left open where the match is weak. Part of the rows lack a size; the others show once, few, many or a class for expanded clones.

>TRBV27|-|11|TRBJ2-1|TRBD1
CASGGQVEQFF
TGTGCCAGCGGGGGACAGGTTGAGCAGTTCTTC
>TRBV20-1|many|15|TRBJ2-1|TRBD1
CSARSPGQAYNEQFF
TGCAGTGCTAGATCACCGGGACAGGCATACAATGAGCAGTTCTTC
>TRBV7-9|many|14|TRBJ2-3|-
CASSLGGASDTQYF
TGTGCCAGCAGCTTAGGGGGGGCCTCAGATACGCAGTATTTT
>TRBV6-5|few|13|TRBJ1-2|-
CASSLRTNYGYTF
TGTGCCAGCAGTTTGAGAACTAACTATGGCTACACCTTC
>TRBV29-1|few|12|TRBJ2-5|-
CSVASAGETQYF
TGCAGCGTTGCCTCCGCGGGGGAGACCCAGTACTTC
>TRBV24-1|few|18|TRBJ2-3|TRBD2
CATSDPRGSGGEVDTQYF
TGTGCCACCAGTGACCCCCGGGGGAGCGGGGGGGAGGTAGATACGCAGTATTTT
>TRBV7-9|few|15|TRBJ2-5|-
CASSFEKPYQETQYF
TGTGCCAGCAGCTTCGAGAAGCCGTACCAAGAGACCCAGTACTTC
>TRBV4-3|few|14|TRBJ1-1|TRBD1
CASSQDGGQGGPFF
TGCGCCAGCAGCCAAGATGGGGGACAGGGAGGGCCTTTCTTT
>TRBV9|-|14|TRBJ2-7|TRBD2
CASSIAGGNYEQYF
TGTGCCAGCAGTATAGCGGGAGGCAACTACGAGCAGTACTTC
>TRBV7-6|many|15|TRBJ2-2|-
CASSLATGPAGELFF
TGTGCCAGCAGCTTAGCTACAGGGCCCGCCGGGGAGCTGTTTTTT
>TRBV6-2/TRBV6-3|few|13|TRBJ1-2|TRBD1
CASSHRGRDGYTF
TGTGCCAGCAGTCACAGGGGCCGCGATGGCTACACCTTC
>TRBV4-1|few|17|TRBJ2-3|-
CASSQEAQGSHTDTQYF
TGCGCCAGCAGCCAAGAAGCACAGGGTTCTCACACAGATACGCAGTATTTT
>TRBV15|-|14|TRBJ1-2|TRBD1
CATSNPDRIDGYTF
TGTGCCACCAGCAATCCGGACAGGATAGATGGCTACACCTTC
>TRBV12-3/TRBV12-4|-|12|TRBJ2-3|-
CASSVDTDTQYF
TGTGCCAGCAGTGTAGACACAGATACGCAGTATTTT
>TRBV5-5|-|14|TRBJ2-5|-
CASSLAQTTETQYF
TGTGCCAGCAGCTTGGCCCAAACGACAGAGACCCAGTACTTC
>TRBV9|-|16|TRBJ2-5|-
CASSVGGLPAQETQYF
TGTGCCAGCAGCGTCGGTGGACTGCCCGCTCAAGAGACCCAGTACTTC
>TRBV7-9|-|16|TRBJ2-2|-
CASSPWSDRPTGELFF
TGTGCCAGCAGCCCGTGGTCAGACAGGCCCACCGGGGAGCTGTTTTTT
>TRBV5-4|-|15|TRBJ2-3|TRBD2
CASSLWGGYTDTQYF
TGTGCCAGCAGCTTGTGGGGGGGGTATACAGATACGCAGTATTTT
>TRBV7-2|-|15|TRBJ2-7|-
CASSSEWGRTYEQYF
TGTGCCAGCAGCTCGGAGTGGGGGCGGACCTACGAGCAGTACTTC
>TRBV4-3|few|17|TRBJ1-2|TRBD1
CASSPRQGANHHYGYTF
TGCGCCAGCAGCCCTAGGCAGGGGGCCAACCACCACTATGGCTACACCTTC
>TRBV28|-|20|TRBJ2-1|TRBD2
CASNDLRLAGNTRAINEQFF
TGTGCCAGCAATGACCTCCGACTAGCGGGGAACACCCGAGCTATTAATGAGCAGTTCTTC
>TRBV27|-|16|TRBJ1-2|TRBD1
CASSYAGTGPGYGYTF
TGTGCCAGCAGTTACGCCGGGACAGGGCCCGGCTATGGCTACACCTTC
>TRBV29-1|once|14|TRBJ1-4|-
CSVEINGQNEKLFF
TGCAGCGTTGAAATCAACGGACAGAATGAAAAACTGTTTTTT
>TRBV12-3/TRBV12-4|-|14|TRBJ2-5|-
CASSLRGAEETQYF
TGTGCCAGCAGTTTACGGGGGGCCGAGGAGACCCAGTACTTC
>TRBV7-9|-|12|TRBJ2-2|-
CASSSVPGELFF
TGTGCCAGCAGCTCGGTACCCGGGGAGCTGTTTTTT